This T cell receptor beta chain was found in a study of cytomegalovirus exposure and HLA in healthy donors. Study in general: In an earlier analysis, 90 million to 120 million unique TCR beta sequences were found from approximately 170 million T cells. The early release's HLA-typed donors yielded 78 million or so unique TCRs. Study conclusions and caveats: Investigators reported over 150 TCR beta chains as tied to cytomegalovirus. Later analysis indicated greater clonal expansion among HLA-associated TCR beta chains than among equally common other chains.

Both 60 Vbeta primers and 13 Jbeta primers went into the PCR. The protocol was immunoSEQ multiplex PCR, while the TCRdb copy is restricted to in-frame clones and leaves out a portion. The sample contains approximately 150,000 clones, about 75% of which appear only once. This CDR3 is 16 amino acids long. Germline loops: CDR1 SGHNT, CDR2 YYREEE (reference sequence). With 4 bases clipped from V and 7 bases from J, the junction kept 15 bases outside the gene matches. This clone was picked up a small number of times. Its antigen is still unknown. The sequencing sample was made of PBMCs. The clonotype originates from a woman aged 25 to 45 in good health and CMV-seronegative. The chain is built from TRBV5-4 and TRBJ2-7, with 9 bases lining up with TRBD1. In DNA, the CDR3 is TGTGCCAGCAGCGAACGACGGACAGGGGTGATATATGAGCAGTACTTC. Protein product: CASSERRTGVIYEQYF.